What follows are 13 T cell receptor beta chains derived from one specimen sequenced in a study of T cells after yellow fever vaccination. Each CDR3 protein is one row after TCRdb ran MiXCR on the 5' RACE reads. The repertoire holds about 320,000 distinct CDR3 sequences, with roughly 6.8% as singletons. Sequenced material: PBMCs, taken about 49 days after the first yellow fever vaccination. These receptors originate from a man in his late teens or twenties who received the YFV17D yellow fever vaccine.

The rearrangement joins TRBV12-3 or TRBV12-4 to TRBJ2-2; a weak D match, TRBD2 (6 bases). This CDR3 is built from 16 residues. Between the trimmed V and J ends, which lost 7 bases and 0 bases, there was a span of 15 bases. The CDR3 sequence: CASTNTAGTNTGELFF. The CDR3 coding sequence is TGTGCCAGCACCAACACAGCGGGCACGAACACCGGGGAGCTGTTTTTT.

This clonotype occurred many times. CDR3 region: CASSLLAGAFTGELFF. As DNA, the CDR3 is TGTGCCAGCAGCTTACTAGCGGGGGCGTTCACCGGGGAGCTGTTTTTT. The V and J genes are TRBV11-2 and TRBJ2-2; 10 bases are a match to TRBD2. J lost 4 bases, V lost 2 bases, and 4 bases had no gene match. The CDR3 has 16 amino acids. CDR1 SGHAT and CDR2 FQNNGV come from the germline V gene.

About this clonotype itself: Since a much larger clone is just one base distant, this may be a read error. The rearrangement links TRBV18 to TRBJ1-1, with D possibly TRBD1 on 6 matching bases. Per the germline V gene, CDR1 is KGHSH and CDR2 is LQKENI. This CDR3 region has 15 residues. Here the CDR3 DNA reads TGTGTCAGCTCACTCAATGGGGGCATGAACACTGAAGCTTTCTTT. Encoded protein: CVSSLNGGMNTEAFF.

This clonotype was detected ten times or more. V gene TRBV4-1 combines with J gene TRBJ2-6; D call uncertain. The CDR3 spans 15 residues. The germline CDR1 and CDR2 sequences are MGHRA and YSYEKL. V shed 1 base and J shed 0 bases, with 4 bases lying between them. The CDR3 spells CASSQGSSGANVLTF. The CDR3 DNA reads TGCGCCAGCAGCCAAGGGAGCTCTGGGGCCAACGTCCTGACTTTC.

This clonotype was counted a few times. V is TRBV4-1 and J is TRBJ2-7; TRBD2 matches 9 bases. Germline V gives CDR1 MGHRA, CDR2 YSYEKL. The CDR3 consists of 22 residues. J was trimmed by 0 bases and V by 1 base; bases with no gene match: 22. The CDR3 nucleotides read TGCGCCAGCAGCCAAGGTGTTGGTGGGGCTAGCGGGGACCCGCTCACCTCCTACGAGCAGTACTTC. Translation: CASSQGVGGASGDPLTSYEQYF.

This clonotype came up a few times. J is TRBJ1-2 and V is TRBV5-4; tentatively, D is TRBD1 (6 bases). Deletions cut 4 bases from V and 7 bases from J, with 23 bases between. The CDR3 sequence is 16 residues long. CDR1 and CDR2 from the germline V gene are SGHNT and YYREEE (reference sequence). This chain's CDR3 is CASSLLRGHPGGGYTF. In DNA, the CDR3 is TGTGCCAGCAGCCTCTTACGGGGACATCCGGGGGGTGGCTACACCTTC.

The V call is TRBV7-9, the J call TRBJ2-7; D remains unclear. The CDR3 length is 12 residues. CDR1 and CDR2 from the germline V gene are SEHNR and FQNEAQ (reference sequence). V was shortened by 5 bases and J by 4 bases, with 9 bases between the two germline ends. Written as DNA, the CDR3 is TGTGCCAGCAGCCAAATCGGGTACGAGCAGTACTTC. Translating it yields CASSQIGYEQYF.

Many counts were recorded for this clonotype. The CDR3 sequence: CASRPLDSYGYTF. Here the CDR3 DNA reads TGCGCCAGCAGGCCTCTGGACAGCTATGGCTACACCTTC. J is TRBJ1-2 and V is TRBV5-1; tentatively, D is TRBD1 (6 bases). CDR1 is SGHRS, CDR2 YFSETQ, per germline. The CDR3 has 13 amino acids. V was shortened by 5 bases and J by 4 bases, with 12 bases between the two germline ends.

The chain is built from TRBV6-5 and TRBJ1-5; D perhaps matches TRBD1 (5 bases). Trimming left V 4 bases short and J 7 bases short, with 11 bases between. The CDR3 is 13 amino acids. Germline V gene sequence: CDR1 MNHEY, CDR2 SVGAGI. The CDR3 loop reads CASSSQGYQPQHF. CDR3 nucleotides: TGTGCCAGCAGTTCTCAGGGTTACCAGCCCCAGCATTTT.

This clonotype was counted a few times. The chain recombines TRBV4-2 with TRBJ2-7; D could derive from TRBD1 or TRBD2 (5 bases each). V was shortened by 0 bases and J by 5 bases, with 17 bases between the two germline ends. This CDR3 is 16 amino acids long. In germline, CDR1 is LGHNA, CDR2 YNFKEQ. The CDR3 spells CASSQDGRGLNDEQYF. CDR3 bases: TGTGCCAGCAGCCAAGATGGCCGGGGCCTCAACGACGAGCAGTACTTC.

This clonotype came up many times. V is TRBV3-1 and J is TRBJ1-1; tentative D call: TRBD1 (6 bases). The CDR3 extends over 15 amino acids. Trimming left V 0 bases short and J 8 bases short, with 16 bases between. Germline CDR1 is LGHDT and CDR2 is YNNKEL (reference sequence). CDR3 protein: CASSQDNVATGEAFF. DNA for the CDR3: TGTGCCAGCAGCCAAGATAATGTGGCTACAGGGGAAGCTTTCTTT.

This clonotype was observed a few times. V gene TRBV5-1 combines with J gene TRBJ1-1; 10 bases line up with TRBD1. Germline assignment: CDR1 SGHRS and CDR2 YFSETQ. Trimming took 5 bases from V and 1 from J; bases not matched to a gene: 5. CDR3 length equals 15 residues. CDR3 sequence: CASSPTGGRNTEAFF. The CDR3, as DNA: TGCGCCAGCAGTCCGACAGGGGGCCGGAACACTGAAGCTTTCTTT.

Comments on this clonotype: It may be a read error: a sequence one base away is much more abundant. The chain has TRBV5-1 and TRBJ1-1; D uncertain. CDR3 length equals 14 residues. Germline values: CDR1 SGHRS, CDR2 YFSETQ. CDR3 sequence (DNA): TGCGCCAGCAGCTTGGGACCGTCGAACACTCAAGCTTTCTTT. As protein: CASSLGPSNTQAFF.